Listed here are 18 T cell receptor beta chains from one sample, sequenced in a study of spatial heterogeneity in lung cancer. Indicated time point: blood at routine non-recurrence follow-up after resection. Whole RNA was taken from tumor, nontumor lung or frozen PBMC; it was then sequenced unsorted. From the 5' RACE reads, TCRdb called clonotypes with MiXCR, one entry per CDR3 protein. The sample has 51,000 or so distinct CDR3 sequences, 7.4% seen once; the top ten hold 35%. The sequences come from PBMCs, collected at follow-up. The receptor set was obtained from a female donor with early-stage non-small cell lung cancer.

The table lists this clonotype with many counts. The chain joins TRBV6-2 or TRBV6-3 to TRBJ2-2; TRBD1 or TRBD2 may be the D gene (6 bases each). This CDR3 has 17 residues. Germline V CDR1 and CDR2: MNHEY, SVGEGT. Trimming took 2 bases from V and 0 from J, leaving 13 bases between them. The CDR3 is CASSYAGGTTNTGELFF. CDR3 bases: TGTGCCAGCAGTTACGCCGGGGGCACGACGAACACCGGGGAGCTGTTTTTT.

This clonotype turned up a few times. This chain links TRBV7-9 with TRBJ2-1; 9 bases match TRBD1. Losses at the gene ends were 6 bases for V and 5 bases for J; bases not matched to a gene: 5. The CDR3 is 14 amino acids. Germline loops: CDR1 SEHNR, CDR2 FQNEAQ (reference sequence). The CDR3 sequence is CASREGQGNNEQFF. Written as DNA, the CDR3 is TGTGCCAGCAGAGAGGGACAGGGAAACAATGAGCAGTTCTTC.

This clonotype was detected a few times. The rearrangement joins TRBV6-5 to TRBJ2-7, with D possibly called TRBD1 or TRBD2 (6 bases each). The CDR3 runs 14 residues. The germline V gene encodes CDR1 MNHEY and CDR2 SVGAGI. Trimming removed 4 bases from V and 4 bases from J, with 14 bases in between. The chain's CDR3 is CASSSLGGRYEQYF. CDR3 coding DNA: TGTGCCAGCAGTTCTTTGGGGGGCAGGTACGAGCAGTACTTC.

Only a few counts were recorded for this clonotype. This chain uses TRBV20-1 with TRBJ2-3; a possible D gene is TRBD2 (7 bases). V lost 0 bases to trimming and J lost 6 bases, with 19 bases between them. CDR1 and CDR2 from the germline V gene are DFQATT and SNEGSKA (reference sequence). CDR3 length: 16 amino acids. CDR3 sequence reads: CSARDPKGGASDTQYF. The CDR3 nucleotides are TGCAGTGCTAGAGATCCTAAGGGGGGGGCTAGTGATACGCAGTATTTT.

This clonotype was detected ten times or more. The rearrangement links TRBV6-2 or TRBV6-3 to TRBJ1-2; no clear D. The CDR3 spans 13 residues. Germline loops: CDR1 MNHEY, CDR2 SVGEGT. Trimming stripped 2 bases from V and 6 bases from J, with 10 bases between. CDR3 in amino acids: CASSYPSEDGYTF. In nucleotides, the CDR3 is TGTGCCAGCAGTTACCCTAGTGAGGATGGCTACACCTTC.

V gene TRBV5-1 combines with J gene TRBJ2-3; a weak D match, TRBD1 (6 bases). Between the trimmed V and J ends, which lost 4 bases and 4 bases, there was a span of 10 bases. This CDR3 contains 13 residues. Germline V gene sequence: CDR1 SGHRS, CDR2 YFSETQ. For the CDR3, the DNA is TGCGCCAGCAGCCTGCAGGGGTCAGATACGCAGTATTTT. Its protein product is CASSLQGSDTQYF. Looking up the rest from reference TRBV5-1 and TRBJ2-3 gives the full variable domain: KAGVTQTPRYLIKTRGQQVTLSCSPISGHRSVSWYQQTPGQGLQFLFEYFSETQRNKGNFPGRFSGRQFSNSRSEMNVSTLELGDSALYLCASSLQGSDTQYFGPGTRLTVL.

This clonotype came up a few times. This chain joins TRBV4-3 and TRBJ2-1; 11 bases align to TRBD2. Germline CDR1 and CDR2: LGHNA and YSLEER. J gave up 3 bases and V 3 bases, and 1 base lay outside the gene matches. CDR3 size: 15 residues. This chain's CDR3 is CASSQGLAVYNEQFF. The CDR3 nucleotides are TGCGCCAGCAGCCAGGGACTAGCGGTCTACAATGAGCAGTTCTTC.

The chain recombines TRBV6-5 with TRBJ2-7; a weak D match, TRBD2 (7 bases). V was clipped by 4 bases and J by 3 bases, with 13 bases between them. Germline V lookup: CDR1 MNHEY, CDR2 SVGAGI. The CDR3 length is 14 residues. CDR3: CASSWGGPYYEQYF. As DNA, the CDR3 is TGTGCCAGCAGTTGGGGGGGCCCCTACTACGAGCAGTACTTC.

The chain recombines TRBV3-1 with TRBJ2-3, with 9 bases aligning to TRBD1. CDR1 is LGHDT, CDR2 YNNKEL, per germline (reference sequence). J was trimmed by 1 base and V by 0 bases; bases with no gene match: 5. CDR3 length equals 17 residues. CDR3 residues: CASSQDPRTGGTDTQYF. The CDR3 DNA follows: TGTGCCAGCAGCCAAGACCCCCGGACAGGGGGCACAGATACGCAGTATTTT.

There are many counts of this clonotype. This chain connects TRBV6-5 to TRBJ1-2; TRBD1 agrees at 7 bases. After removal of 0 bases from V and 7 bases from J, the junction contained 8 bases not matched to a gene. CDR1 and CDR2 (germline): MNHEY, SVGAGI. The CDR3 runs 15 residues. This chain's CDR3 is CASSYSITGARGYTF. In DNA form, the CDR3 reads TGTGCCAGCAGTTACTCTATAACAGGGGCTCGTGGCTACACCTTC.

The chain is built from TRBV7-8 and TRBJ2-3; perhaps TRBD1 as D (5 bases). Germline-derived CDR1 and CDR2 are SGHVS and FQNEAQ. V gave up 7 bases and J gave up 2 bases, with 19 bases separating them. The CDR3 runs 16 residues. CDR3 DNA: TGTGCCAGCACCCCAGGGTTGGTAGCTACCACAGATACGCAGTATTTT. Its translation: CASTPGLVATTDTQYF.

This clonotype has only a few counts. The rearrangement joins TRBV6-2 or TRBV6-3 to TRBJ2-7; D remains ambiguous. CDR3 length: 12 residues. Trimming removed 0 bases at V and 6 bases at J, with 6 bases between. Looked up from germline, CDR1 is MNHEY and CDR2 is SVGEGT. As DNA, the CDR3 is TGTGCCAGCAGTTACTCGGGGATCGAGCAGTACTTC. This translates into CASSYSGIEQYF.

There are many counts of this clonotype. The chain recombines TRBV7-2 with TRBJ1-5; 11 nucleotides agree with TRBD1. This CDR3 is 16 amino acids long. The germline V gene encodes CDR1 SGHTA and CDR2 FQGNSA. V shed 4 bases, J shed 7 bases, and the junction held 9 bases outside the gene matches. The CDR3 bases are TGTGCCAGCAGCTCTACCGGGACAGGGGGAGGACAGCCCCAGCATTTT. Its translation is CASSSTGTGGGQPQHF.

This clonotype showed up many times. The genes are TRBV5-1 and TRBJ1-1, with TRBD1 matching over 7 bases. J gave up 7 bases and V 4 bases, and 7 bases lay outside the gene matches. This CDR3 is 13 amino acids long. CDR1 SGHRS and CDR2 YFSETQ come from the germline V gene. CDR3 in amino acids: CASSLTGQNEAFF. CDR3 DNA: TGCGCCAGCAGCCTCACGGGACAGAATGAAGCTTTCTTT.

This clonotype has ten or more counts. The J gene is TRBJ2-3, the V gene TRBV28; D is uncertain. This CDR3 is built from 14 residues. The V end was cut by 5 bases, the J end by 4 bases, with 13 bases between. The germline gives CDR1 MDHEN, CDR2 SYDVKM. CDR3 DNA sequence: TGTGCCAGCAGTACACCCCCCCTCTCAGATACGCAGTATTTT. It translates to CASSTPPLSDTQYF.

This clonotype was seen ten or more times. The chain joins TRBV7-2 to TRBJ1-1; D is unclear. This CDR3 contains 13 residues. CDR1 is SGHTA and CDR2 is FQGNSA in the germline V gene. Trimming pared 4 bases from V and 7 bases from J, leaving 13 bases between. CDR3 in amino acids: CASSWTGFGEAFF. The CDR3 DNA sequence: TGTGCCAGCAGCTGGACGGGCTTTGGTGAAGCTTTCTTT.

Ten or more counts support this clonotype. The gene calls are TRBV5-1 and TRBJ2-2; 9 positions match TRBD2. The ends lost 6 bases at V and 4 bases at J; junction bases unmatched: 7. Germline V gene data show CDR1 as SGHRS and CDR2 as YFSETQ. This CDR3 comprises 15 residues. The CDR3 DNA reads TGCGCCAGCACCCACCTAGCGGGGAGCACCGGGGAGCTGTTTTTT. Translated, it gives CASTHLAGSTGELFF.

This clonotype was counted many times. V and J are TRBV5-1 and TRBJ1-1, with 8 bases fitting TRBD1. In germline, CDR1 is SGHRS, CDR2 YFSETQ. The CDR3 runs 13 residues. Trimming took 1 base from V and 4 from J; bases not matched to a gene: 0. The CDR3: CASSLTGGTEAFF. DNA for the CDR3: TGCGCCAGCAGCTTGACAGGGGGCACTGAAGCTTTCTTT.